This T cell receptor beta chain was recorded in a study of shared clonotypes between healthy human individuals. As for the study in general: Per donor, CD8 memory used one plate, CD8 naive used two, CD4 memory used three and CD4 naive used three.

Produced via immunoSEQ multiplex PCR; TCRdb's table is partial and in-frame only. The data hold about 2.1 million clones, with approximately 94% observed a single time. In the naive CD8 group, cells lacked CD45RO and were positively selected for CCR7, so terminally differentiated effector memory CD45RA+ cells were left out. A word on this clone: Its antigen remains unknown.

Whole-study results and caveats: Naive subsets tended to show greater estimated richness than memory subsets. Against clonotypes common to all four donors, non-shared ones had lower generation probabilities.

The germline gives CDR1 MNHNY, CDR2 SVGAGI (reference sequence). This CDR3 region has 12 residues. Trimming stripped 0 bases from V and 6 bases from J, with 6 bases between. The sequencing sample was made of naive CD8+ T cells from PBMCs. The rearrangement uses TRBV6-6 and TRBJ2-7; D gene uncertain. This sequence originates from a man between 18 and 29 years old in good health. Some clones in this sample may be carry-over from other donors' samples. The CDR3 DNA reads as TGTGCCAGCAGTTACTCGATCGCCGAGCAGTACTTC. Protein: CASSYSIAEQYF.